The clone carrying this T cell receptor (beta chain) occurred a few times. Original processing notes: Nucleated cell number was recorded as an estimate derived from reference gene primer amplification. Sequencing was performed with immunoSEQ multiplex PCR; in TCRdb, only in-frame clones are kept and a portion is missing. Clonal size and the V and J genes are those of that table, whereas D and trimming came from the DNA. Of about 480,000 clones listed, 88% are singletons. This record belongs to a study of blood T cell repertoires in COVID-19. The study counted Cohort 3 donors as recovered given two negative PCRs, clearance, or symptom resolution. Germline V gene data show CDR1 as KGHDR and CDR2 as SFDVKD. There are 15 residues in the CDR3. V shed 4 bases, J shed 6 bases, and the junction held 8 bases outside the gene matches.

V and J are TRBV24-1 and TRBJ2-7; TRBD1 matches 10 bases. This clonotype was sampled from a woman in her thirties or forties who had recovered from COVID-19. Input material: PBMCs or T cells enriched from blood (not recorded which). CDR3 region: CATSDTGTGAVEQYF. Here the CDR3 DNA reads TGTGCCACCAGTGACACCGGGACAGGGGCCGTCGAGCAGTACTTC.